One and the same sample provided the 27 T cell receptor beta chains below, sequenced in a study of T cell changes during pregnancy in multiple sclerosis. Libraries were prepared by immunoSEQ multiplex PCR; TCRdb keeps only in-frame clonotypes and omits some of them. The sample comprises tens of thousands of clones, around 94% of which are singletons, and roughly 8.7% rests with the top ten. This specimen consisted of CD8+ T cells from peripheral blood mononuclear cells, obtained in the third trimester of pregnancy. The receptors originated from a female donor with multiple sclerosis, enrolled in a pregnancy study.

The chain combines TRBV9 with TRBJ1-3; possible D gene TRBD1, 5 bases. Germline CDR1 and CDR2: SGDLS and YYNGEE. Trimming took 0 bases from V and 7 from J, leaving 11 bases between them. This CDR3 is built from 14 residues. The CDR3 protein is CASSVARGGNTIYF. The DNA of the CDR3 is TGTGCCAGCAGCGTAGCGAGGGGAGGCAACACCATATATTTT.

CDR3 bases: TGTGCCAGCAGCTTGATTCGGGGGGGCTACGAGCAGTACTTC. Translating gives CASSLIRGGYEQYF. This chain links TRBV5-6 with TRBJ2-7; TRBD2 agrees at 8 bases. CDR3 size: 14 residues. The germline CDR1 and CDR2 sequences are SGHDT and YYEEEE. V lost 1 base and J lost 3; bases outside the gene matches: 3.

The chain joins TRBV19 to TRBJ2-7, with D perhaps matching TRBD1 (6 bases). This CDR3 spans 14 amino acids. V was clipped by 3 bases and J by 3 bases, with 12 bases between them. Germline V gene lookup returns CDR1 LNHDA and CDR2 SQIVND (reference sequence). The CDR3 reads CASSMIGQSYEQYF. CDR3 nucleotide sequence: TGTGCCAGTAGTATGATAGGACAGAGCTACGAGCAGTACTTC.

This chain joins TRBV6-5 and TRBJ1-1; tentatively, D is TRBD1 (6 bases). The germline CDR1 and CDR2 sequences are MNHEY and SVGAGI. The CDR3 contains 15 residues. V lost 5 bases, J lost 2 bases, and 15 bases lay in between. CDR3 bases: TGTGCCAGCAGTCCCTCTTTGGGGGCCAACACTGAAGCTTTCTTT. Residues: CASSPSLGANTEAFF.

The chain links TRBV29-1 to TRBJ1-2; D is perhaps TRBD1 (5 bases). Germline assignment: CDR1 SQVTM and CDR2 ANQGSEA. The CDR3 contains 13 residues. Trimming left V 4 bases short and J 0 bases short, with 9 bases between. This chain's CDR3 is CSVVGTTNYGYTF. The DNA of the CDR3 is TGCAGCGTTGTTGGGACTACTAACTATGGCTACACCTTC.

This chain links TRBV6-1 with TRBJ1-1, with 7 nucleotides matching TRBD1. The germline V gene has CDR1 MNHNS and CDR2 SASEGT. The CDR3 is 15 amino acids. The ends lost 5 bases at V and 0 bases at J; junction bases unmatched: 6. The CDR3 DNA reads as TGTGCCAGCAGTCCGGGGACAGCCATGAACACTGAAGCTTTCTTT. Amino acid sequence: CASSPGTAMNTEAFF.

The genes are TRBV6-6 and TRBJ1-5; 9 bases fit TRBD1. CDR1 and CDR2 from the germline V gene are MNHNY and SVGAGI (reference sequence). The CDR3 runs to 14 residues. V dropped 6 bases and J dropped 7; count of bases not matched to a gene: 7. The CDR3 sequence is CASRPDRGYQPQHF. In DNA form, the CDR3 reads TGTGCCAGCAGACCGGACAGGGGATACCAGCCCCAGCATTTT.

This chain joins TRBV29-1 and TRBJ2-2; TRBD2 aligns across 13 bases. The CDR3 runs 16 residues. Germline CDR1 SQVTM, CDR2 ANQGSEA. V shed 5 bases, J shed 5 bases, and the junction held 8 bases outside the gene matches. CDR3 sequence reads: CSVQLAGGPGTGELFF. The DNA of the CDR3 is TGCAGCGTTCAACTAGCGGGGGGGCCCGGGACCGGGGAGCTGTTTTTT.

The genes are TRBV27 and TRBJ1-1; no firm D call. Trimming removed 7 bases at V and 4 bases at J, with 16 bases between. Germline V CDR1 and CDR2: MNHEY, SMNVEV (reference sequence). The CDR3 is made up of 14 amino acids. CDR3 in DNA: TGTGCCAGCAATCCCTCCGGGTGGATCACTGAAGCTTTCTTT. Amino acids: CASNPSGWITEAFF.

The chain recombines TRBV13 with TRBJ1-1; 7 nucleotides agree with TRBD1. Per the germline V gene, CDR1 is PRHDT and CDR2 is FYEKMQ (reference sequence). With 5 bases clipped from V and 4 bases from J, the junction kept 4 bases outside the gene matches. This CDR3 is 13 amino acids long. CDR3 in DNA: TGTGCCAGCAGCCAGTACAGGGGCACTGAAGCTTTCTTT. It translates to CASSQYRGTEAFF.

The table lists this clone with a count of one. The chain employs TRBV10-1 and TRBJ2-1; 8 bases are a match to TRBD2. The J segment lost 8 bases and the V segment lost 0 bases, leaving 6 bases of the junction unmatched. Germline V CDR1 and CDR2: WNHNN, SYGVQD (reference sequence). The CDR3 extends over 15 amino acids. The CDR3 loop reads CASSESLAGGHEQFF. The CDR3 DNA follows: TGCGCCAGCAGTGAGTCATTGGCGGGGGGCCATGAGCAGTTCTTC.

This sequence joins TRBV7-9 and TRBJ2-1; D might be TRBD1 (5 bases). Germline assignment: CDR1 SEHNR and CDR2 FQNEAQ (reference sequence). The germline V and J ends were trimmed by 5 bases and 6 bases, with 14 bases remaining between them. CDR3 length equals 14 residues. CDR3 sequence: CASSPGFDSNEQFF. The CDR3, as DNA: TGTGCCAGCAGCCCAGGGTTCGACAGCAATGAGCAGTTCTTC.

The chain carries TRBV2 and TRBJ2-7; 7 nucleotides agree with TRBD1. Germline assignment: CDR1 SNHLY and CDR2 FYNNEI. With V trimmed by 3 bases and J by 5 bases, 4 bases remained unmatched. CDR3 length equals 13 residues. The CDR3 region has the DNA TGTGCCAGCAGTGACGGCAGGGGGAACGAGCAGTACTTC. Residues: CASSDGRGNEQYF.

The rearrangement joins TRBV18 to TRBJ1-5, with D possibly being TRBD1 (5 bases). V gave up 5 bases and J gave up 9 bases, with 14 bases separating them. Germline V gene data show CDR1 as KGHSH and CDR2 as LQKENI. The CDR3 loop spans 13 amino acids. The CDR3 region is CASSSTDQRPQHF. As DNA, the CDR3 is TGTGCCAGCTCATCGACAGATCAGCGGCCCCAGCATTTT.

V is TRBV9 and J is TRBJ2-5; 12 positions match TRBD2. Germline assignment: CDR1 SGDLS and CDR2 YYNGEE. The junction had 8 bases not matched to a gene; V was cut back by 4 bases and J by 7 bases. CDR3 size: 15 residues. The CDR3 protein is CASSSPSGGARTQYF. CDR3 nucleotides: TGTGCCAGCAGCTCCCCTAGCGGGGGGGCCCGGACCCAGTACTTC.

V and J are TRBV7-9 and TRBJ1-2; D uncertain. Trimming took off 3 bases at V and 7 bases at J, with 9 bases between the two ends. Germline V gives CDR1 SEHNR, CDR2 FQNEAQ (reference sequence). The CDR3 sequence is 12 residues long. As DNA, the CDR3 is TGTGCCAGCAGCTTGACGGAGATTGGCTACACCTTC. It translates to CASSLTEIGYTF. The whole variable domain, remainder taken from reference TRBV7-9 and TRBJ1-2, is DTGVSQNPRHKITKRGQNVTFRCDPISEHNRLYWYRQTLGQGPEFLTYFQNEAQLEKSRLLSDRFSAERPKGSFSTLEIQRTEQGDSAMYLCASSLTEIGYTFGSGTRLTVV.

The rearrangement links TRBV6-4 to TRBJ2-2, with D possibly matching TRBD1 (6 bases). The CDR3 runs to 14 residues. The germline CDR1 and CDR2 sequences are MRHNA and SNTAGT. The germline V and J ends were trimmed by 5 bases and 3 bases, with 10 bases remaining between them. The CDR3 DNA reads as TGTGCCAGCAGTCCCAGGGGTGACACCGGGGAGCTGTTTTTT. Translated, it gives CASSPRGDTGELFF.

This clone was recorded once. The gene calls are TRBV29-1 and TRBJ2-7, with a tentative D call TRBD1 (6 bases). The V gene's germline CDR1 is SQVTM and CDR2 ANQGSEA. The CDR3 totals 15 residues. V shed 7 bases and J shed 0 bases, with 19 bases lying between them. CDR3 sequence reads: CSAQAFQGISYEQYF. The CDR3 region has the DNA TGCAGCGCCCAGGCGTTTCAGGGGATCTCCTACGAGCAGTACTTC.

The CDR3 region is CASSLTAGVSEQYF. The CDR3, as DNA: TGTGCCAGCAGCTTAACGGCAGGGGTTTCCGAGCAGTACTTC. The chain joins TRBV7-9 to TRBJ2-7, with a weak D call TRBD1 (6 bases). Germline CDR1 and CDR2: SEHNR and FQNEAQ (reference sequence). Trimming removed 2 bases at V and 6 bases at J, with 14 bases between. This CDR3 has 14 residues.

V and J are TRBV27 and TRBJ1-5; 9 bases are shared with TRBD1. The CDR3 spans 15 residues. Germline lookup yields CDR1 MNHEY and CDR2 SMNVEV (reference sequence). The V segment lost 6 bases and the J segment 6 bases; nucleotides outside the gene matches: 9. CDR3 loop: CASSPDRGYGQPQHF. CDR3 bases: TGTGCCAGCAGCCCAGACAGGGGGTATGGTCAGCCCCAGCATTTT.

The chain uses TRBV19 and TRBJ1-2, with D hard to call. This CDR3 region has 12 residues. Germline assignment: CDR1 LNHDA and CDR2 SQIVND (reference sequence). The V gene lost 7 bases and the J gene lost 4 bases, with 10 bases spanning the gap. CDR3 nucleotides: TGTGCCAGTAAGGCAGGCACCTATGGCTACACCTTC. Translating it yields CASKAGTYGYTF.

J is TRBJ2-7 and V is TRBV7-9; TRBD1 agrees at 7 bases. The CDR3 spans 13 residues. From germline, CDR1 is SEHNR and CDR2 FQNEAQ (reference sequence). J gave up 5 bases and V 5 bases, and 6 bases lay outside the gene matches. CDR3 amino acids: CASSPWDSHEQYF. In nucleotides, the CDR3 is TGTGCCAGCAGCCCCTGGGACAGTCACGAGCAGTACTTC.

This clone has only one observation. CDR3 DNA: TGTGCCAGCAGCGTCGCAGGGGACTACGAGCAGTACTTC. It codes for CASSVAGDYEQYF. The V and J genes are TRBV7-2 and TRBJ2-7, with D perhaps TRBD1 (6 bases). The length of the CDR3 is 13 residues. V dropped 5 bases and J dropped 3 bases, with 11 bases sitting between them. Germline values: CDR1 SGHTA, CDR2 FQGNSA.

This chain connects TRBV6-1 to TRBJ2-7; TRBD1 matches at 7 bases. The germline V gene encodes CDR1 MNHNS and CDR2 SASEGT. Losses at the gene ends were 3 bases for V and 0 bases for J; bases not matched to a gene: 5. This CDR3 spans 15 amino acids. Written as DNA, the CDR3 is TGTGCCAGCAGTGACACGGGACAGATCTCCTACGAGCAGTACTTC. Protein: CASSDTGQISYEQYF.

The count of this clone is one. The V and J genes are TRBV30 and TRBJ2-2; 8 positions agree with TRBD2. After removal of 6 bases from V and 4 bases from J, the junction contained 4 bases not matched to a gene. The CDR3 has 13 residues. Germline lookup yields CDR1 GTSNPN and CDR2 SVGIG (reference sequence). The CDR3 protein is CACIAGFTGELFF. For the CDR3, the DNA is TGTGCCTGTATAGCGGGGTTCACCGGGGAGCTGTTTTTT. The complete variable domain, with remaining parts taken from reference TRBV30 and TRBJ2-2, reads SQTIHQWPATLVQPVGSPLSLECTVEGTSNPNLYWYRQAAGRGLQLLFYSVGIGQISSEVPQNLSASRPQDRQFILSSKKLLLSDSGFYLCACIAGFTGELFFGEGSRLTVL.

The chain combines TRBV29-1 with TRBJ2-3, with D perhaps matching TRBD2 (6 bases). Germline V gene sequence: CDR1 SQVTM, CDR2 ANQGSEA. The ends were cut back, 1 base at V and 1 base at J, with 12 bases in the middle. The CDR3 extends over 15 amino acids. CDR3 nucleotide sequence: TGCAGCGTTGAAGGCGGGGTAGGGGGCACAGATACGCAGTATTTT. As protein: CSVEGGVGGTDTQYF.

This chain connects TRBV13 to TRBJ2-2; possible D gene TRBD1, 6 bases. The CDR3 extends over 12 amino acids. V was cut by 10 bases and J by 5 bases, with 11 bases left in between. Germline assignment: CDR1 PRHDT and CDR2 FYEKMQ (reference sequence). CDR3: CANLGGTGELFF. CDR3 DNA: TGTGCCAACCTAGGGGGAACCGGGGAGCTGTTTTTT.